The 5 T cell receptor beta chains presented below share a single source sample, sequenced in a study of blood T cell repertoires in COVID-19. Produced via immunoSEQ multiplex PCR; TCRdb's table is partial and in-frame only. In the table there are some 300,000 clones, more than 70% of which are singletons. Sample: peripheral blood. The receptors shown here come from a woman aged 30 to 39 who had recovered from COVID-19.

CDR3 DNA sequence: TGTGCCAGCAGGGCACTAGCGGGGGGTCGCCTGGAGCAGTACTTC. Amino acid sequence: CASRALAGGRLEQYF. V usage is TRBV2 and J usage is TRBJ2-7; 12 bases are shared with TRBD2. V dropped 6 bases and J dropped 7; count of bases not matched to a gene: 10. CDR3 size: 15 residues. CDR1 and CDR2 from the germline V gene are SNHLY and FYNNEI.

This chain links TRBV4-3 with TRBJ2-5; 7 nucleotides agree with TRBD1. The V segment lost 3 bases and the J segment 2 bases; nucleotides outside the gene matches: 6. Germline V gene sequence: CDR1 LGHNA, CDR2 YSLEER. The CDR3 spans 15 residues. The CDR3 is CASSQAGTVQETQYF. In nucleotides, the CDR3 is TGCGCCAGCAGCCAGGCCGGGACAGTACAAGAGACCCAGTACTTC.

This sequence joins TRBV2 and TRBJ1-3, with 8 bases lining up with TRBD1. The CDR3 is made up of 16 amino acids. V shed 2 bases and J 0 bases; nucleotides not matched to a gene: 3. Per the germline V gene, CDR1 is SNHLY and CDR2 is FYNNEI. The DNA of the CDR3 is TGTGCCAGCAGTGAATATGGGACAGGCTCTGGAAACACCATATATTTT. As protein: CASSEYGTGSGNTIYF. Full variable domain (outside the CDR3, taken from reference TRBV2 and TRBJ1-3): EPEVTQTPSHQVTQMGQEVILRCVPISNHLYFYWYRQILGQKVEFLVSFYNNEISEKSEIFDDQFSVERPDGSNFTLKIRSTKLEDSAMYFCASSEYGTGSGNTIYFGEGSWLTVV.

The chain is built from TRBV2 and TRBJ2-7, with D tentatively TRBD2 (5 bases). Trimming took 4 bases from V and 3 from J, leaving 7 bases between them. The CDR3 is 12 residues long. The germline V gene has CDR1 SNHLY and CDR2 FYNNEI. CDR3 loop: CASSGGIYEQYF. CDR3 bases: TGTGCCAGCAGTGGAGGGATCTACGAGCAGTACTTC.

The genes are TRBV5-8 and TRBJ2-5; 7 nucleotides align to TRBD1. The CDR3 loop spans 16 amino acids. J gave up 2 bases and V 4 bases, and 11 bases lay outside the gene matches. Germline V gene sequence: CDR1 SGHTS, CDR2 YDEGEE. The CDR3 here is CASSLRTGRDQETQYF. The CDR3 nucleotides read TGTGCCAGCAGCCTAAGGACAGGACGTGATCAAGAGACCCAGTACTTC.